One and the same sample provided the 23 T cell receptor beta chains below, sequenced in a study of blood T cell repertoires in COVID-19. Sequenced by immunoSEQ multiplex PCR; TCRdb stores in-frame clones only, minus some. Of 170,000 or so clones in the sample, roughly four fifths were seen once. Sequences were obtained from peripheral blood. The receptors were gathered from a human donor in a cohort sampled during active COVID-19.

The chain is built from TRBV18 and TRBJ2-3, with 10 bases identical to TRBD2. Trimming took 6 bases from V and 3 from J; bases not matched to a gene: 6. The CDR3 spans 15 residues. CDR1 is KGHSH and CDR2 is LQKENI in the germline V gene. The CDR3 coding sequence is TGTGCCAGCTCTCCTAGCGGGGGCCAGACAGATACGCAGTATTTT. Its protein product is CASSPSGGQTDTQYF.

CDR3 nucleotide sequence: TGTGCCAGCAGCAAATCTGTATGTACTGAAGCTTTCTTT. Its translation: CASSKSVCTEAFF. The V call is TRBV21-1, the J call TRBJ1-1. TRBV21-1 is a pseudogene locus. This CDR3 has 13 residues.

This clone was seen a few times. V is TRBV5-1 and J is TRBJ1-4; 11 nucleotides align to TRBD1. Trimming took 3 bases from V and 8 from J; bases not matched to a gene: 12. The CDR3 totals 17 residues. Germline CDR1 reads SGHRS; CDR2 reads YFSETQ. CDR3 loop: CASSSHPWTGGIEKLFF. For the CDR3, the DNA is TGCGCCAGCAGCTCTCACCCGTGGACAGGGGGCATAGAAAAACTGTTTTTT.

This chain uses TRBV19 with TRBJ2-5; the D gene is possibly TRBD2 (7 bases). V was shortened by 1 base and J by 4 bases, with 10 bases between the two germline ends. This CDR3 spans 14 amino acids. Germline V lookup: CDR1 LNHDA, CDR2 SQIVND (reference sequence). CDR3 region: CASSIGGGGETQYF. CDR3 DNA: TGTGCCAGTAGTATAGGGGGAGGGGGAGAGACCCAGTACTTC.

The CDR3 bases are TGTGCCAGCAGTCCTACAGGGAACGGAAACACCATATATTTT. It translates to CASSPTGNGNTIYF. The V and J genes are TRBV6-5 and TRBJ1-3, with TRBD1 as a possible D gene (6 bases). Germline V gene sequence: CDR1 MNHEY, CDR2 SVGAGI. V was clipped by 5 bases and J by 4 bases, with 12 bases between them. CDR3 length: 14 amino acids.

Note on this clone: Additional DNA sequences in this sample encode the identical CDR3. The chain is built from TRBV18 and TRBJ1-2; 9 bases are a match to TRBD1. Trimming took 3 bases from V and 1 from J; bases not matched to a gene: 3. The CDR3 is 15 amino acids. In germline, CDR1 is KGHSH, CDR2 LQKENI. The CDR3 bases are TGTGCCAGCTCACCTCGACAGGGGGATAACTATGGCTACACCTTC. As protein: CASSPRQGDNYGYTF.

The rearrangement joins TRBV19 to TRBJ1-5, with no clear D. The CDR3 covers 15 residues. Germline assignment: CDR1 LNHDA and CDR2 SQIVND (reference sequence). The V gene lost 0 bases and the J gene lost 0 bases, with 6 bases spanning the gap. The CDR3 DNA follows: TGTGCCAGTAGTATAGATATTTATAGCAATCAGCCCCAGCATTTT. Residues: CASSIDIYSNQPQHF.

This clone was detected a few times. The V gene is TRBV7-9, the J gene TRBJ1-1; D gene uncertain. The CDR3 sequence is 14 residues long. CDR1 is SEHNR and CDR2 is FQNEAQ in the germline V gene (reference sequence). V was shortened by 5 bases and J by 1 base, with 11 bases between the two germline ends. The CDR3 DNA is TGTGCCAGCAGCGCCGAGACACGGAACACTGAAGCTTTCTTT. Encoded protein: CASSAETRNTEAFF.

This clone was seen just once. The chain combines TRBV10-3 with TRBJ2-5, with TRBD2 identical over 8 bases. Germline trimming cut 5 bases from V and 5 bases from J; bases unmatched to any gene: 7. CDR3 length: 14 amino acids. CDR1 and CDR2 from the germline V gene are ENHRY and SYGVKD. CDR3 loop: CAISKAGVGETQYF. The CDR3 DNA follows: TGTGCCATCAGTAAAGCGGGAGTGGGGGAGACCCAGTACTTC.

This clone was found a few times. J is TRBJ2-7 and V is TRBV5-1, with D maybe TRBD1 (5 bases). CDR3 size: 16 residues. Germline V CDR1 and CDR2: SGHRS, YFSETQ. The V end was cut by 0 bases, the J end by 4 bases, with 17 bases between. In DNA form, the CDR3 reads TGCGCCAGCAGCTTGGCACAGGCAGGGCCTCGATACGAGCAGTACTTC. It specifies CASSLAQAGPRYEQYF.

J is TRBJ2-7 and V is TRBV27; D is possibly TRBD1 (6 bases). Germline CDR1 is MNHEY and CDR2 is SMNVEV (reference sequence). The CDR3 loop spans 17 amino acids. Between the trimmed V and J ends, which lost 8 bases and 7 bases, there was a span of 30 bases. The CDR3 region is CASGRNNLGGNIWEQYF. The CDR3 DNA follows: TGTGCCAGCGGGCGGAATAATCTTGGGGGCAATATCTGGGAGCAGTACTTC.

This CDR3 reads CASSSTGDFYEQYF. CDR3 in DNA: TGTGCCAGCAGTTCGACAGGGGATTTTTACGAGCAGTACTTC. This chain connects TRBV27 to TRBJ2-7; TRBD1 matches 8 bases. The V segment lost 4 bases and the J segment 4 bases; nucleotides outside the gene matches: 6. The CDR3 runs to 14 residues. CDR1 is MNHEY and CDR2 is SMNVEV in the germline V gene (reference sequence).

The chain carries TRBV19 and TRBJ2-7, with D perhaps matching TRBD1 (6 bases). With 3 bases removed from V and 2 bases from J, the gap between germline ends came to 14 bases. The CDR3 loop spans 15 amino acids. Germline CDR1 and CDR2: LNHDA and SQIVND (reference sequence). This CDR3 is CASSIPGHTTYEQYF. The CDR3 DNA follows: TGTGCCAGTAGTATCCCGGGACACACAACCTACGAGCAGTACTTC.

The CDR3: CASSQEWTKATGELFF. CDR3 coding DNA: TGTGCCAGCAGCCAAGAATGGACTAAAGCTACCGGGGAGCTGTTTTTT. The V call is TRBV4-2, the J call TRBJ2-2, with TRBD2 as a possible D gene (6 bases). This CDR3 is built from 16 residues. V was cut by 0 bases and J by 5 bases, with 13 bases left in between. The V gene's germline CDR1 is LGHNA and CDR2 YNFKEQ.

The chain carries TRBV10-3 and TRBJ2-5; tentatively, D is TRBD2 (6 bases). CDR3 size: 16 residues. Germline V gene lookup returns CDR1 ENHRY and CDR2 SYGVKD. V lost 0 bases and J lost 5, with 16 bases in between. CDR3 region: CAISESAVGGLETQYF. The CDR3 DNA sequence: TGTGCCATCAGTGAGTCAGCGGTGGGGGGTTTGGAGACCCAGTACTTC.

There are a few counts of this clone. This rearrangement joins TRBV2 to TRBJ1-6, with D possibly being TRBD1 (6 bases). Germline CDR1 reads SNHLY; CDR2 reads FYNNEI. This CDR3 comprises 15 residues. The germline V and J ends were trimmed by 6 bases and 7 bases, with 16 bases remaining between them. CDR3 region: CASRGRGGENSPLHF. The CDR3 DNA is TGTGCCAGCAGGGGCAGGGGAGGGGAAAATTCACCCCTCCACTTT.

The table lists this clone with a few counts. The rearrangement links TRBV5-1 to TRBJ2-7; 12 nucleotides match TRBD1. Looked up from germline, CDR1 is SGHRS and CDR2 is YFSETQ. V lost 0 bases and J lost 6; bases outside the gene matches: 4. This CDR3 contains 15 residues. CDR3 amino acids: CASSLGGTGGFEQYF. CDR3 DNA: TGCGCCAGCAGCTTGGGTGGGACAGGGGGCTTCGAGCAGTACTTC.

The CDR3 DNA follows: TGTGCCACCAGTGACGGGGGGATGACAGGCTATGGCTACACCTTC. It encodes CATSDGGMTGYGYTF. The genes are TRBV24-1 and TRBJ1-2; possibly TRBD1 for D (6 bases). The CDR3 length is 15 residues. CDR1 is KGHDR and CDR2 is SFDVKD in the germline V gene. The V end was cut by 4 bases, the J end by 4 bases, with 15 bases between.

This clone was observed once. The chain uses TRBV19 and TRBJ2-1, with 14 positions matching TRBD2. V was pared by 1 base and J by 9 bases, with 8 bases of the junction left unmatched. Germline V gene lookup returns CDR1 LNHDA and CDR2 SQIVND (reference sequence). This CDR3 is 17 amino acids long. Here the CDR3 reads CASSIGGGLAGASEQFF. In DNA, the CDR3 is TGTGCCAGTAGTATAGGGGGGGGACTAGCGGGAGCTTCTGAGCAGTTCTTC. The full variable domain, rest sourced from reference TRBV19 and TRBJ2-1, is DGGITQSPKYLFRKEGQNVTLSCEQNLNHDAMYWYRQDPGQGLRLIYYSQIVNDFQKGDIAEGYSVSREKKESFPLTVTSAQKNPTAFYLCASSIGGGLAGASEQFFGPGTRLTVL.

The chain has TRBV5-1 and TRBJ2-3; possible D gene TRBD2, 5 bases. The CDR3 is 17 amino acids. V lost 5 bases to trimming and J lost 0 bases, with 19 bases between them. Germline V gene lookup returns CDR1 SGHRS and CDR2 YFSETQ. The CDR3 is CASSQILPGVSTDTQYF. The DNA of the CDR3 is TGCGCCAGCAGTCAAATTCTACCCGGGGTTAGCACAGATACGCAGTATTTT.

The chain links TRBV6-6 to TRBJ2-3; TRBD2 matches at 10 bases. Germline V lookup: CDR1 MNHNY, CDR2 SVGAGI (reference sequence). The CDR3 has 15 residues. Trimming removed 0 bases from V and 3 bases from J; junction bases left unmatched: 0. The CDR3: CASSYSGLATDTQYF. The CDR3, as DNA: TGTGCCAGCAGTTACTCGGGACTAGCGACAGATACGCAGTATTTT.

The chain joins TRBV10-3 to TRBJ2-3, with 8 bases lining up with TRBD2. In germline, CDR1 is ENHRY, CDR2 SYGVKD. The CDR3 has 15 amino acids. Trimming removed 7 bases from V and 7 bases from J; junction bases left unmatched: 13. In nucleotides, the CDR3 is TGTGCCATCAAGAATAGCGGGAAGAGCGGAAATACGCAGTATTTT. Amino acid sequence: CAIKNSGKSGNTQYF.

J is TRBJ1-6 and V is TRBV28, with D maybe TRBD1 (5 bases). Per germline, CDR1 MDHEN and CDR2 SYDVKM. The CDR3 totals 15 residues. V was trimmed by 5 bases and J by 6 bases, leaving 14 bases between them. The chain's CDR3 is CASSPRGELNSPLHF. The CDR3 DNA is TGTGCCAGCAGTCCCCGGGGGGAACTTAATTCACCCCTCCACTTT. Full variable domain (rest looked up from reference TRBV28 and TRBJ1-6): DVKVTQSSRYLVKRTGEKVFLECVQDMDHENMFWYRQDPGLGLRLIYFSYDVKMKEKGDIPEGYSVSREKKERFSLILESASTNQTSMYLCASSPRGELNSPLHFGNGTRLTVT.